This TCR beta chain came from a study of blood T cells in healthy people across ages. Study-wide results and limits: A strong correlation was seen between TCR beta diversity and naive T cell percentage. A roughly linear age-dependent decrease characterized TCR beta diversity per million T cells.

This CDR3 contains 12 residues. V lost 4 bases, J lost 3 bases, and 7 bases lay in between. Germline V gene lookup returns CDR1 SGHRS and CDR2 YFSETQ. Staff drew about 10 milliliters of peripheral blood from each donor. Next came a second PCR, run for 7 to 11 cycles, which used a sample-barcoded 5' primer along with a J-beta primer mix. TCRdb re-called the 5' RACE reads through MiXCR, storing one row per CDR3 protein. Of roughly 410,000 distinct CDR3 sequences listed, 52% are singletons. This clonotype was seen just once. Its specificity is unknown. The V and J genes are TRBV5-1 and TRBJ2-5; D is perhaps TRBD1 (5 bases). The clonotype comes from a man aged 55-75 years in good health. The material sequenced was blood. CDR3 protein: CASSAGKETQYF. CDR3 DNA sequence: TGCGCCAGCAGCGCAGGGAAAGAGACCCAGTACTTC. Full variable domain (outside the CDR3, taken from reference TRBV5-1 and TRBJ2-5): KAGVTQTPRYLIKTRGQQVTLSCSPISGHRSVSWYQQTPGQGLQFLFEYFSETQRNKGNFPGRFSGRQFSNSRSEMNVSTLELGDSALYLCASSAGKETQYFGPGTRLLVL.